Below, 9 T cell receptor beta chains from the same sample are listed, as sequenced in a study of cytomegalovirus exposure and HLA in healthy donors. 60 Vbeta and 13 Jbeta primers were used in PCR. Here immunoSEQ multiplex PCR was the method, and the copy in TCRdb shows in-frame clones only, minus some. The data show about 190,000 clones, around 87% seen once. Sequenced material: PBMCs. Receptors originate from a man between 25 and 39 years old in good health and CMV-seronegative.

This clone was seen more than once but under ten times. The chain uses TRBV2 and TRBJ2-3; D perhaps matches TRBD2 (6 bases). The ends were cut back, 6 bases at V and 2 bases at J, with 15 bases in the middle. Looked up from germline, CDR1 is SNHLY and CDR2 is FYNNEI. This CDR3 has 15 amino acids. Here the CDR3 reads CASRVGAGHTDTQYF. The CDR3, as DNA: TGTGCCAGCAGGGTCGGAGCGGGCCACACAGATACGCAGTATTTT.

The rearrangement links TRBV5-4 to TRBJ1-1, with D perhaps TRBD1 (5 bases). The CDR3 consists of 14 residues. V lost 0 bases and J lost 4, with 10 bases in between. Germline CDR1 SGHNT, CDR2 YYREEE (reference sequence). The CDR3, as DNA: TGTGCCAGCAGCTTGGCCTTGGGGCCCACTGAAGCTTTCTTT. The encoded protein is CASSLALGPTEAFF.

The chain is built from TRBV4-2 and TRBJ1-6; weak D call: TRBD1 (6 bases). There are 20 residues in the CDR3. The germline V gene has CDR1 LGHNA and CDR2 YNFKEQ. Trimming left V 1 base short and J 0 bases short, with 19 bases between. CDR3 sequence reads: CASSQAQGNRGSSYNSPLHF. CDR3 nucleotide sequence: TGTGCCAGCAGCCAAGCTCAGGGGAATAGAGGCAGCTCCTATAATTCACCCCTCCACTTT.

The chain recombines TRBV13 with TRBJ2-3; 7 nucleotides align to TRBD2. From germline, CDR1 is PRHDT and CDR2 FYEKMQ (reference sequence). V gave up 5 bases and J gave up 1 base; unmatched junction bases: 6. The CDR3 sequence is 15 residues long. CDR3 in amino acids: CASSPAGLGTDTQYF. CDR3 bases: TGTGCCAGCAGCCCAGCGGGACTCGGCACAGATACGCAGTATTTT.

The rearrangement uses TRBV5-1 and TRBJ2-1, with D hard to call. V shed 0 bases and J shed 4 bases, with 17 bases lying between them. This CDR3 has 17 amino acids. Germline V gene sequence: CDR1 SGHRS, CDR2 YFSETQ. In DNA, the CDR3 is TGCGCCAGCAGCTTGGGGCGGCTATCCGCGACTTACAATGAGCAGTTCTTC. This translates into CASSLGRLSATYNEQFF.

This clone has at least ten counts. The CDR3 nucleotides are TGTGCCAGCAGTTCCCGGACAGTCTACGGCGGAAAACTGTTTTTT. It encodes CASSSRTVYGGKLFF. The J gene is TRBJ1-4, the V gene TRBV25-1, with D possibly TRBD1 on 6 matching bases. Germline CDR1 MGHDK, CDR2 SYGVNS. The CDR3 length is 15 residues. V lost 5 bases to trimming and J lost 10 bases, with 20 bases between them.

The rearrangement joins TRBV28 to TRBJ2-5, with TRBD2 matching over 11 bases. The J call may be in error: the DNA end matches TRBJ2-7 better. Germline CDR1 is MDHEN and CDR2 is SYDVKM. This CDR3 has 18 residues. The CDR3 sequence: CASSFPISLAGGYYEQYF. DNA of the CDR3: TGTGCCAGCAGTTTCCCTATATCTCTAGCGGGAGGTTACTACGAGCAGTACTTC.

The CDR3 loop reads CASSEPGQGVEQFF. In DNA form, the CDR3 reads TGTGCCAGCAGCGAACCTGGACAAGGGGTTGAGCAGTTCTTC. The chain recombines TRBV7-9 with TRBJ2-1; weak D call: TRBD1 (5 bases). V was trimmed by 5 bases and J by 9 bases, leaving 17 bases between them. Germline CDR1 reads SEHNR; CDR2 reads FQNEAQ (reference sequence). The CDR3 totals 14 residues. Combining the CDR3 with reference TRBV7-9 and TRBJ2-1 gives the whole variable domain DTGVSQNPRHKITKRGQNVTFRCDPISEHNRLYWYRQTLGQGPEFLTYFQNEAQLEKSRLLSDRFSAERPKGSFSTLEIQRTEQGDSAMYLCASSEPGQGVEQFFGPGTRLTVL.

This sequence joins TRBV4-1 and TRBJ2-3, with D possibly TRBD2 on 5 matching bases. The germline gives CDR1 MGHRA, CDR2 YSYEKL. The V and J ends lost 0 bases and 3 bases respectively, with 16 bases between them. The CDR3 totals 17 residues. CDR3 sequence: CASSQERSGPATDTQYF. CDR3 DNA: TGCGCCAGCAGCCAAGAGAGAAGCGGCCCAGCAACAGATACGCAGTATTTT.